The clone carrying this T cell receptor (beta chain) was counted many times. Researchers took RNA transcripts and amplified the TCR beta CDR3 regions from them. The HTBI primer set served for first-round RT-PCR of the TCR CDR3. TCRdb fed the multiplex PCR reads into MiXCR, producing one record per CDR3 protein. The data hold about 840,000 distinct CDR3 sequences, with 38% observed a single time. This specimen comes from a study of T cells in Graves' hyperthyroidism and ophthalmopathy. Germline values: CDR1 SGHRS, CDR2 YFSETQ. This CDR3 spans 15 amino acids. Trimming removed 0 bases from V and 7 bases from J, with 16 bases in between.

Material: blood. The chain carries TRBV5-1 and TRBJ1-2; no firm D call. The clonotype originates from a man aged 18 to 30 with Graves' hyperthyroidism. The CDR3 DNA reads TGCGCCAGCAGCTTGGCCCGTCATCATGCCTCTGGCTACACCTTC. Its translation is CASSLARHHASGYTF. The full variable domain, rest sourced from reference TRBV5-1 and TRBJ1-2, is KAGVTQTPRYLIKTRGQQVTLSCSPISGHRSVSWYQQTPGQGLQFLFEYFSETQRNKGNFPGRFSGRQFSNSRSEMNVSTLELGDSALYLCASSLARHHASGYTFGSGTRLTVV.